One sample yielded the 26 T cell receptor beta chains listed below, sequenced in a study of shared clonotypes between healthy human individuals. The table came from immunoSEQ multiplex PCR; TCRdb's copy has only in-frame clones and leaves some out. The data hold approximately 99,000 clones, with approximately 70% observed a single time. Sequencing used memory CD8+ T cells sorted from blood. The subset was: CD45RO+ cells pooled with CCR7-negative TemRA cells. The origin of the receptors is a woman in her thirties in good health.

V usage is TRBV2 and J usage is TRBJ2-3; 7 bases match TRBD1. Germline CDR1 and CDR2: SNHLY and FYNNEI. V lost 4 bases, J lost 2 bases, and 3 bases stayed unmatched. The CDR3 spans 14 residues. The DNA of the CDR3 is TGTGCCAGCAGTGCAGGGGGACCCACAGATACGCAGTATTTT. This gives the protein CASSAGGPTDTQYF.

The chain uses TRBV7-2 and TRBJ2-7; weak D call: TRBD2 (5 bases). This CDR3 is built from 16 residues. Germline CDR1 reads SGHTA; CDR2 reads FQGNSA. Trimming cost V 4 bases and J 1 base, with 17 bases left between them. Here the CDR3 reads CASSYPKEGLSYEQYF. DNA of the CDR3: TGTGCCAGCAGCTACCCCAAAGAGGGCTTATCCTACGAGCAGTACTTC.

The rearrangement joins TRBV7-9 to TRBJ2-7, with D perhaps TRBD2 (6 bases). CDR3 length: 15 residues. Trimming removed 5 bases at V and 4 bases at J, with 18 bases between. Germline V gives CDR1 SEHNR, CDR2 FQNEAQ (reference sequence). CDR3 DNA sequence: TGTGCCAGCAGCCGCGGACGGCCGCGGGAATACGAGCAGTACTTC. This sequence encodes CASSRGRPREYEQYF. Full variable domain (remainder filled in from reference TRBV7-9 and TRBJ2-7): DTGVSQNPRHKITKRGQNVTFRCDPISEHNRLYWYRQTLGQGPEFLTYFQNEAQLEKSRLLSDRFSAERPKGSFSTLEIQRTEQGDSAMYLCASSRGRPREYEQYFGPGTRLTVT.

This clone occurred a few times. An end of the junction differs from the germline gene, which may be a read error. This chain joins TRBV7-8 and TRBJ2-7; 8 nucleotides match TRBD1. Germline loops: CDR1 SGHVS, CDR2 FQNEAQ. The CDR3 loop spans 14 amino acids. The CDR3 protein is CASTLQGDSYEQYF. The CDR3 DNA sequence: TGTGCCAGCACCTTACAGGGGGACTCCTACGAGCAGTACTTC.

As regards this clone: Other DNA sequences in the sample encode the same CDR3. The chain is built from TRBV27 and TRBJ1-1, with a tentative D call TRBD1 (6 bases). Deletions cut 2 bases from V and 4 bases from J, with 8 bases between. CDR3 length equals 13 residues. Germline V lookup: CDR1 MNHEY, CDR2 SMNVEV (reference sequence). DNA for the CDR3: TGTGCCAGCAGTTTAGGGGGCGGCACTGAAGCTTTCTTT. Protein product: CASSLGGGTEAFF.

The V gene is TRBV4-2, the J gene TRBJ2-7, with 8 bases aligning to TRBD2. The CDR3 contains 14 residues. Unmatched junction bases numbered 3, after V lost 1 base and J lost 4 bases. Looked up from germline, CDR1 is LGHNA and CDR2 is YNFKEQ. The DNA of the CDR3 is TGTGCCAGCAGCCAAGGACGGGAGGGGTACGAGCAGTACTTC. Its protein product is CASSQGREGYEQYF.

This clone was counted ten times or more. The V gene is TRBV29-1, the J gene TRBJ2-1; D gene uncertain. CDR1 and CDR2 (germline): SQVTM, ANQGSEA. This CDR3 is 15 amino acids long. V lost 6 bases, J lost 1 base, and 16 bases lay in between. The CDR3 loop reads CSVHLYLSSYNEQFF. CDR3 nucleotide sequence: TGCAGCGTCCACCTTTACCTTAGTTCCTACAATGAGCAGTTCTTC.

This chain connects TRBV2 to TRBJ2-7, with D possibly matching TRBD1 (5 bases). V was cut by 5 bases and J by 0 bases, with 17 bases left in between. This CDR3 region has 16 residues. CDR1 and CDR2 from the germline V gene are SNHLY and FYNNEI. CDR3 residues: CASSLGGRGFSYEQYF. CDR3 DNA sequence: TGTGCCAGCAGTCTTGGCGGAAGGGGCTTCTCCTACGAGCAGTACTTC.

The chain couples TRBV27 to TRBJ2-1; no firm D call. From germline, CDR1 is MNHEY and CDR2 SMNVEV (reference sequence). The V end lost 3 bases, the J end lost 2 bases, and 11 bases lay between the germline ends. The CDR3 spans 15 residues. CDR3 nucleotides: TGTGCCAGCAGTTTCAAAGGTCCCGCCTACAATGAGCAGTTCTTC. Its protein product is CASSFKGPAYNEQFF.

The genes are TRBV30 and TRBJ2-7, with TRBD2 identical over 7 bases. The germline V gene encodes CDR1 GTSNPN and CDR2 SVGIG (reference sequence). The CDR3 loop spans 14 amino acids. V trimming: 3 bases; J trimming: 3 bases; junction bases outside the gene matches: 8. CDR3: CAWSSRTRIYEQYF. In DNA form, the CDR3 reads TGTGCCTGGAGCTCCAGGACTAGGATCTACGAGCAGTACTTC.

J is TRBJ2-4 and V is TRBV25-1; a possible D gene is TRBD1 (6 bases). The CDR3 loop spans 17 amino acids. The ends were cut back, 0 bases at V and 5 bases at J, with 17 bases in the middle. Germline CDR1 reads MGHDK; CDR2 reads SYGVNS. The CDR3 bases are TGTGCCAGCAGTGAATATTCGGCAGGGGCGGTGGAAAACATTCAGTACTTC. This sequence encodes CASSEYSAGAVENIQYF.

This chain joins TRBV28 and TRBJ2-3; 12 bases match TRBD2. Trimming took 3 bases from V and 8 from J; bases not matched to a gene: 9. This CDR3 comprises 16 residues. Germline V gene data show CDR1 as MDHEN and CDR2 as SYDVKM. CDR3 protein: CASSFWLAGGPGTQYF. The CDR3, as DNA: TGTGCCAGCAGTTTTTGGCTAGCGGGAGGGCCTGGTACGCAGTATTTT.

The chain's CDR3 is CASSQVVIRGRYEQYF. The CDR3 DNA reads as TGCGCCAGCAGCCAAGTGGTTATTCGGGGGCGATACGAGCAGTACTTC. The chain carries TRBV4-1 and TRBJ2-7; D is tentatively TRBD1 or TRBD2 (6 bases each). The germline V gene has CDR1 MGHRA and CDR2 YSYEKL. Trimming stripped 1 base from V and 4 bases from J, with 17 bases between. The CDR3 consists of 16 residues.

This chain links TRBV6-4 with TRBJ1-5, with 7 bases aligning to TRBD1. The CDR3 runs to 16 residues. Germline assignment: CDR1 MRHNA and CDR2 SNTAGT. V dropped 3 bases and J dropped 2; count of bases not matched to a gene: 7. CDR3 sequence reads: CASSEGEGTGNQPQHF. The DNA of the CDR3 is TGTGCCAGCAGTGAAGGAGAGGGGACAGGCAATCAGCCCCAGCATTTT.

The chain uses TRBV18 and TRBJ2-7, with D perhaps matching TRBD2 (5 bases). The CDR3 sequence is 13 residues long. V was shortened by 2 bases and J by 7 bases, with 12 bases between the two germline ends. Per germline, CDR1 KGHSH and CDR2 LQKENI. The CDR3 loop reads CASSPAGPGEQYF. The CDR3 DNA follows: TGTGCCAGCTCACCAGCGGGCCCTGGGGAGCAGTACTTC.

This rearrangement joins TRBV6-1 to TRBJ2-1; TRBD2 matches 10 bases. Trimming at V came to 4 bases and at J to 5 bases, leaving 11 bases not matched to a gene. CDR1 and CDR2 from the germline V gene are MNHNS and SASEGT. This CDR3 is built from 17 residues. CDR3 sequence reads: CASSVTGTSELNNEQFF. In nucleotides, the CDR3 is TGTGCCAGCAGTGTAACCGGGACTAGCGAGCTAAACAATGAGCAGTTCTTC.

Comment on this clone: This clone may be a read error of a much larger clone one base away. The sample holds other DNA sequences that translate to the same CDR3. The chain joins TRBV7-9 to TRBJ2-1, with a possible D match to TRBD2 (7 bases). CDR3 length: 16 amino acids. Deletions cut 5 bases from V and 3 bases from J, with 17 bases between. Germline CDR1 SEHNR, CDR2 FQNEAQ (reference sequence). CDR3 sequence reads: CASSPRGGSVYNEQFF. The CDR3 coding sequence is TGTGCCAGCAGCCCCAGGGGCGGGAGCGTCTACAATGAGCAGTTCTTC. Using reference TRBV7-9 and TRBJ2-1 for the parts outside the CDR3, the full variable domain is DTGVSQNPRHKITKRGQNVTFRCDPISEHNRLYWYRQTLGQGPEFLTYFQNEAQLEKSRLLSDRFSAERPKGSFSTLEIQRTEQGDSAMYLCASSPRGGSVYNEQFFGPGTRLTVL.

This chain joins TRBV12-2 and TRBJ2-6. TRBV12-2 is a pseudogene segment. The length of the CDR3 is 17 residues. The CDR3 DNA reads TGTGCAAGTCGCCAACCGAGCACACAAAGTCGGGCCAACGTCCTGACTTTC. Amino acid sequence: CASRQPSTQSRANVLTF.

This clone was counted once. J is TRBJ2-7 and V is TRBV11-2; 8 bases agree with TRBD2. CDR1 SGHAT and CDR2 FQNNGV come from the germline V gene. This CDR3 comprises 16 residues. V was pared by 3 bases and J by 2 bases, with 9 bases of the junction left unmatched. CDR3 loop: CASSFNTGTRTYEQYF. In nucleotides, the CDR3 is TGTGCCAGCAGCTTTAACACCGGGACTAGGACCTACGAGCAGTACTTC.

J is TRBJ1-2 and V is TRBV19, with a tentative D call TRBD1 (5 bases). The CDR3 sequence is 13 residues long. Germline lookup yields CDR1 LNHDA and CDR2 SQIVND (reference sequence). With 5 bases removed from V and 2 bases from J, the gap between germline ends came to 9 bases. This CDR3 reads CASSDRINYGYTF. Written as DNA, the CDR3 is TGTGCCAGTAGTGACAGAATAAACTATGGCTACACCTTC. The complete variable domain, with remaining parts taken from reference TRBV19 and TRBJ1-2, reads DGGITQSPKYLFRKEGQNVTLSCEQNLNHDAMYWYRQDPGQGLRLIYYSQIVNDFQKGDIAEGYSVSREKKESFPLTVTSAQKNPTAFYLCASSDRINYGYTFGSGTRLTVV.

The chain couples TRBV10-1 to TRBJ2-7; weak D call: TRBD2 (6 bases). Germline CDR1 WNHNN, CDR2 SYGVQD (reference sequence). V lost 2 bases to trimming and J lost 3 bases, with 11 bases between them. This CDR3 comprises 14 residues. This chain's CDR3 is CASSELGRDYEQYF. Written as DNA, the CDR3 is TGCGCCAGCAGTGAGCTGGGGCGGGACTACGAGCAGTACTTC.

The rearrangement joins TRBV6-1 to TRBJ1-3; D gene ambiguous. In germline, CDR1 is MNHNS, CDR2 SASEGT. The CDR3 length is 12 residues. V lost 6 bases, J lost 0 bases, and 3 bases lay in between. CDR3 bases: TGTGCCAGCAGGGGCTCTGGAAACACCATATATTTT. It translates to CASRGSGNTIYF.

This clone has just a few counts. J is TRBJ2-3 and V is TRBV19, with D maybe TRBD1 (6 bases). V was cut by 7 bases and J by 5 bases, with 19 bases left in between. The germline V gene encodes CDR1 LNHDA and CDR2 SQIVND (reference sequence). The CDR3 runs 15 residues. This chain's CDR3 is CASNPHRDGIDTQYF. In DNA, the CDR3 is TGTGCCAGTAACCCACACAGGGACGGGATAGATACGCAGTATTTT.

Only a few counts were recorded for this clone. Other DNA sequences in this specimen translate into the identical CDR3. This chain uses TRBV5-6 with TRBJ2-7, with a possible D match to TRBD1 (5 bases). The germline V gene has CDR1 SGHDT and CDR2 YYEEEE. This CDR3 is 14 amino acids long. V was clipped by 0 bases and J by 0 bases, with 7 bases between them. CDR3 nucleotides: TGTGCCAGCAGCTTGGGGGGCGACTCCTACGAGCAGTACTTC. This gives the protein CASSLGGDSYEQYF.

This chain links TRBV5-4 with TRBJ2-7, with D perhaps assigned TRBD1 or TRBD2 (5 bases each). The CDR3 contains 14 residues. Trimming shortened V by 1 base and J by 5 bases, and 13 bases separated the two germline ends. Germline CDR1 SGHNT, CDR2 YYREEE (reference sequence). CDR3 amino acids: CASSLSRGWDEQYF. CDR3 DNA sequence: TGTGCCAGCAGCTTGAGCCGGGGCTGGGACGAGCAGTACTTC.

On this clone itself: Since a far larger clone is one base different, this is likely a read error. At the DNA level, this CDR3 is encoded by other sequences in the same sample as well. V usage is TRBV6-4 and J usage is TRBJ2-3, with TRBD1 as a possible D gene (6 bases). The V end was cut by 3 bases, the J end by 0 bases, with 7 bases between. This CDR3 is 14 amino acids long. The V gene's germline CDR1 is MRHNA and CDR2 SNTAGT. The CDR3 DNA sequence: TGTGCCAGCAGTGAGCAGGGGAGCACAGATACGCAGTATTTT. The encoded protein is CASSEQGSTDTQYF.